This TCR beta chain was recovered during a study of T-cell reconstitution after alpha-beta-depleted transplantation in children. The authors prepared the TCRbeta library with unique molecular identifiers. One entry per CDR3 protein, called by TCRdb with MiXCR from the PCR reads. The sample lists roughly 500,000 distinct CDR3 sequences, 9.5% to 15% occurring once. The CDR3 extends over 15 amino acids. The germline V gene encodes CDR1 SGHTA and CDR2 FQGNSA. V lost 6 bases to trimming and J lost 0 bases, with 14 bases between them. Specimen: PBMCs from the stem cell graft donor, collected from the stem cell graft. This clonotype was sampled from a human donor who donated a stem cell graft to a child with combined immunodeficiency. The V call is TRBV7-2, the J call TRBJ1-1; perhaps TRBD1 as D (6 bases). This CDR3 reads CASRPGGALNTEAFF. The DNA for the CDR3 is TGTGCCAGCAGACCTGGGGGGGCCCTGAACACTGAAGCTTTCTTT.